The next 27 T cell receptor beta chains were all read from a single sample in a study of CD8+CD57+ T cells in acquired aplastic anemia. CDR3 and TCR beta VDJ profiling relied on a genomic DNA template. Using its own MiXCR run on the reads, TCRdb lists one record per CDR3 protein. The table lists under 250,000 distinct CDR3 sequences, 30% to 35% of them singletons. Material for sequencing was sorted CD4+, CD8+, or CD8+CD57+ T cells (not recorded which) from PBMCs. All receptors derive from a human donor in good health, serving as a control.

This rearrangement joins TRBV18 to TRBJ2-1; the match to TRBD2 covers 9 bases. The V and J ends lost 1 base and 5 bases, in that order; junction bases with no gene match: 6. Germline lookup yields CDR1 KGHSH and CDR2 LQKENI. There are 16 residues in the CDR3. DNA of the CDR3: TGTGCCAGCTCACCACTTAGCGGGAGCTTTAACAATGAGCAGTTCTTC. Protein sequence: CASSPLSGSFNNEQFF.

This clonotype appeared a few times. An end of the junction does not agree with germline; a read error may underlie this. V gene TRBV5-1 combines with J gene TRBJ2-1; TRBD2 matches at 14 bases. Germline V gives CDR1 SGHRS, CDR2 YFSETQ. The CDR3 is 18 residues long. In nucleotides, the CDR3 is TGCGCCAGCAGCTTGGACGGCGTGGGGGGACTAGCGGGAGTTGAGCAGTCCTTC. Translated: CASSLDGVGGLAGVEQSF.

J is TRBJ1-6 and V is TRBV2; D perhaps matches TRBD1 (6 bases). From germline, CDR1 is SNHLY and CDR2 FYNNEI. The CDR3 spans 13 residues. V gave up 9 bases and J gave up 7 bases, with 13 bases separating them. The CDR3 region is CASIVTGNSPLHF. The CDR3 DNA follows: TGTGCCAGTATAGTAACAGGGAATTCACCCCTCCACTTT.

This clonotype was recorded once. The chain combines TRBV29-1 with TRBJ1-2; 9 bases map to TRBD1. J gave up 6 bases and V 4 bases, and 9 bases lay outside the gene matches. The CDR3 runs 14 residues. Germline CDR1 is SQVTM and CDR2 is ANQGSEA. Here the CDR3 DNA reads TGCAGCGTTGCCCGGGACAGGGAAACTCATGGCTACACCTTC. Translation gives CSVARDRETHGYTF.

As for this clonotype: It may be a read error: a sequence one base away is much more abundant. The rearrangement joins TRBV10-3 to TRBJ1-5; 8 bases line up with TRBD1. The length of the CDR3 is 16 residues. Germline assignment: CDR1 ENHRY and CDR2 SYGVKD. After removal of 4 bases from V and 1 base from J, the junction contained 6 bases not matched to a gene. The CDR3 reads CAISVAGGLSNQPQHF. CDR3 bases: TGTGCCATCAGTGTAGCAGGGGGCTTGAGCAATCAGCCCCAGCATTTT.

This clonotype was picked up many times. This chain links TRBV19 with TRBJ2-3, with 12 bases aligning to TRBD2. Germline trimming cut 7 bases from V and 6 bases from J; bases unmatched to any gene: 5. CDR3 size: 14 residues. Germline V gene data show CDR1 as LNHDA and CDR2 as SQIVND (reference sequence). Written as DNA, the CDR3 is TGTGCCAGTAAGAGTACTAGCGGGAGGGATACGCAGTATTTT. This gives the protein CASKSTSGRDTQYF.

This clonotype was counted many times. The chain joins TRBV10-3 to TRBJ1-4; a possible D gene is TRBD1 (5 bases). Germline V gene lookup returns CDR1 ENHRY and CDR2 SYGVKD. V was clipped by 4 bases and J by 7 bases, with 19 bases between them. CDR3 length: 16 residues. Written as DNA, the CDR3 is TGTGCCATCAGTGCGGGGGGTACCCCAGGGCCTGAAAAACTGTTTTTT. Encoded protein: CAISAGGTPGPEKLFF.

This clonotype was observed many times. The chain uses TRBV3-1 and TRBJ1-2, with D possibly matching TRBD1 (5 bases). The CDR3 runs 13 residues. Per germline, CDR1 LGHDT and CDR2 YNNKEL (reference sequence). Trimming cost V 3 bases and J 4 bases, with 9 bases left between them. DNA for the CDR3: TGTGCCAGCAGCCAGGGGGGAGTCTATGGCTACACCTTC. It specifies CASSQGGVYGYTF.

This clonotype was found many times. V is TRBV7-8 and J is TRBJ2-5; TRBD1 or TRBD2 may be the D gene (5 bases each). V lost 5 bases and J lost 0, with 13 bases in between. Germline CDR1 SGHVS, CDR2 FQNEAQ. CDR3 length: 15 amino acids. In DNA, the CDR3 is TGTGCCAGCAGCCCGGGACGCCGGAACCAAGAGACCCAGTACTTC. Protein: CASSPGRRNQETQYF.

This clonotype was recorded once. The chain is built from TRBV4-1 and TRBJ2-7, with 11 bases aligning to TRBD1. The CDR3 length is 16 residues. The V segment lost 4 bases and the J segment 0 bases; nucleotides outside the gene matches: 5. From germline, CDR1 is MGHRA and CDR2 YSYEKL. The CDR3 DNA follows: TGCGCCAGCAGCCGGGCTGGGACAGGGGGCTCCTACGAGCAGTACTTC. Its protein product is CASSRAGTGGSYEQYF.

The V and J genes are TRBV5-1 and TRBJ2-3; a weak D match, TRBD2 (7 bases). The germline gives CDR1 SGHRS, CDR2 YFSETQ. V was trimmed by 4 bases and J by 2 bases, leaving 14 bases between them. The CDR3 is made up of 15 amino acids. The CDR3 DNA follows: TGCGCCAGCAGCCCATGGGGGGGCTCCACAGATACGCAGTATTTT. As protein: CASSPWGGSTDTQYF.

At least ten counts were recorded for this clonotype. The gene calls are TRBV7-8 and TRBJ2-5; 7 bases agree with TRBD1. This CDR3 comprises 15 residues. V shed 3 bases and J 1 base; nucleotides not matched to a gene: 5. Germline CDR1 reads SGHVS; CDR2 reads FQNEAQ. This CDR3 reads CASSFYRQGQETQYF. For the CDR3, the DNA is TGTGCCAGCAGCTTCTATAGACAGGGCCAAGAGACCCAGTACTTC.

This clonotype was observed a few times. The gene calls are TRBV4-1 and TRBJ2-1; D is perhaps TRBD1 or TRBD2 (5 bases each). CDR3 length equals 16 residues. V lost 0 bases, J lost 6 bases, and 15 bases lay in between. Germline CDR1 reads MGHRA; CDR2 reads YSYEKL. This chain's CDR3 is CASSQDRWGWGNEQFF. CDR3 DNA sequence: TGCGCCAGCAGCCAAGATCGGTGGGGGTGGGGCAATGAGCAGTTCTTC.

This clonotype occurred many times. The chain links TRBV7-2 to TRBJ2-7; TRBD2 might be the D (5 bases). Germline CDR1 and CDR2: SGHTA and FQGNSA. Trimming removed 5 bases at V and 3 bases at J, with 14 bases between. This CDR3 has 14 residues. The CDR3 DNA sequence: TGTGCCAGCAGCACAGCGGTTAGGTTCTACGAGCAGTACTTC. Translating gives CASSTAVRFYEQYF. Drawing the rest from reference TRBV7-2 and TRBJ2-7, the complete variable domain is GAGVSQSPSNKVTEKGKDVELRCDPISGHTALYWYRQSLGQGLEFLIYFQGNSAPDKSGLPSDRFSAERTGGSVSTLTIQRTQQEDSAVYLCASSTAVRFYEQYFGPGTRLTVT.

This clonotype was detected ten times or more. The CDR3 region is CASSYSGGVDEQYF. For the CDR3, the DNA is TGCGCCAGCAGCTACTCAGGGGGTGTCGACGAGCAGTACTTC. The chain is built from TRBV5-1 and TRBJ2-7, with 7 bases lining up with TRBD1. Trimming cost V 3 bases and J 5 bases; bases outside gene matches: 8. The CDR3 contains 14 residues. Germline V gene sequence: CDR1 SGHRS, CDR2 YFSETQ. Based on the CDR3 plus reference TRBV5-1 and TRBJ2-7, the full variable domain is KAGVTQTPRYLIKTRGQQVTLSCSPISGHRSVSWYQQTPGQGLQFLFEYFSETQRNKGNFPGRFSGRQFSNSRSEMNVSTLELGDSALYLCASSYSGGVDEQYFGPGTRLTVT.

The V and J genes are TRBV7-2 and TRBJ2-7; 10 bases map to TRBD1. Germline assignment: CDR1 SGHTA and CDR2 FQGNSA. V trimming: 4 bases; J trimming: 6 bases; junction bases outside the gene matches: 6. This CDR3 has 14 residues. CDR3 bases: TGTGCCAGCAGCTCGACAGGGGGCAAACTCGAGCAGTACTTC. Residues: CASSSTGGKLEQYF.

CDR3 amino acids: CASSLGTVTMNTEAFF. The CDR3 bases are TGCGCCAGCAGCTTGGGGACAGTGACTATGAACACTGAAGCTTTCTTT. This chain joins TRBV5-1 and TRBJ1-1; D possibly corresponds to TRBD1 (6 bases). The CDR3 is 16 amino acids. Trimming removed 0 bases from V and 0 bases from J, with 12 bases in between. Germline values: CDR1 SGHRS, CDR2 YFSETQ.

This clonotype came up many times. The J gene is TRBJ1-6, the V gene TRBV20-1, with a weak D call TRBD1 (6 bases). Germline CDR1 is DFQATT and CDR2 is SNEGSKA (reference sequence). V was pared by 3 bases and J by 7 bases, with 16 bases between. The CDR3 totals 15 residues. The CDR3, as DNA: TGCAGTGCTAGCCCCGGCAGGGGATACAATTCACCCCTCCACTTT. It codes for CSASPGRGYNSPLHF.

Concerning this clonotype: A read error is likely, as this CDR3 ends without the conserved phenylalanine or tryptophan. The DNA is omitted, as the CDR3 cannot be located on it reliably, and the CDR3 follows TCRdb's listing. The chain recombines TRBV2 with TRBJ1-1. Germline CDR1 SNHLY, CDR2 FYNNEI. The CDR3 extends over 11 residues, inclusive of both ends. CDR3 region: CASSEAPPVLR.

This clonotype was seen many times. The rearrangement joins TRBV7-2 to TRBJ1-6, with D unresolved. Per the germline V gene, CDR1 is SGHTA and CDR2 is FQGNSA. V was cut by 2 bases and J by 7 bases, with 12 bases left in between. The CDR3 contains 15 residues. The CDR3: CASSLIAMGNSPLHF. CDR3 nucleotide sequence: TGTGCCAGCAGCTTAATTGCGATGGGCAATTCACCCCTCCACTTT.

This clonotype was recorded at least ten times. The chain uses TRBV7-2 and TRBJ1-1; 10 bases match TRBD1. This CDR3 region has 13 residues. J gave up 8 bases and V 2 bases, and 2 bases lay outside the gene matches. Germline V lookup: CDR1 SGHTA, CDR2 FQGNSA. This chain's CDR3 is CASSLRQGAEAFF. DNA of the CDR3: TGTGCCAGCAGCTTAAGACAGGGGGCGGAAGCTTTCTTT. The full variable domain, in which reference TRBV7-2 and TRBJ1-1 provide the parts outside the CDR3, is GAGVSQSPSNKVTEKGKDVELRCDPISGHTALYWYRQSLGQGLEFLIYFQGNSAPDKSGLPSDRFSAERTGGSVSTLTIQRTQQEDSAVYLCASSLRQGAEAFFGQGTRLTVV.

This clonotype has at least ten counts. V and J are TRBV19 and TRBJ2-3, with D hard to call. Germline loops: CDR1 LNHDA, CDR2 SQIVND (reference sequence). The V end was cut by 7 bases, the J end by 1 base, with 15 bases between. This CDR3 comprises 15 residues. CDR3 loop: CASKTGALRTDTQYF. CDR3 coding DNA: TGTGCCAGTAAAACCGGCGCTCTCCGCACAGATACGCAGTATTTT.

This clonotype was picked up a small number of times. The CDR3: CSARGRQSTGTVSSYEQYF. CDR3 sequence (DNA): TGCAGTGCTAGAGGTCGCCAAAGCACCGGGACAGTGAGCTCCTACGAGCAGTACTTC. V is TRBV20-1 and J is TRBJ2-7, with TRBD1 identical over 7 bases. The CDR3 extends over 19 amino acids. CDR1 DFQATT and CDR2 SNEGSKA come from the germline V gene (reference sequence). Trimming took 1 base from V and 0 from J; bases not matched to a gene: 18.

This clonotype has at least ten counts. The V gene is TRBV20-1, the J gene TRBJ1-2; D gene unclear. CDR1 is DFQATT, CDR2 SNEGSKA, per germline (reference sequence). The CDR3 length is 13 residues. V was cut by 2 bases and J by 4 bases, with 11 bases left in between. CDR3: CSARPLQVYGYTF. In nucleotides, the CDR3 is TGCAGTGCTAGACCCCTCCAGGTCTATGGCTACACCTTC.

In regard to this clonotype: This could be a read error, since a much larger clone is one nucleotide away. The rearrangement joins TRBV5-1 to TRBJ2-5; TRBD2 matches at 10 bases. The CDR3 has 14 residues. The junction had 4 bases not matched to a gene; V was cut back by 4 bases and J by 4 bases. CDR1 is SGHRS, CDR2 YFSETQ, per germline. CDR3: CASSGTSEGETQYF. CDR3 coding DNA: TGCGCCAGCAGCGGGACTAGCGAGGGAGAGACCCAGTACTTC.

At least ten counts were recorded for this clonotype. The CDR3 region has the DNA TGTGCCAGCAGCGTAGGTGCAGGTGGTTACCCAGATACGCAGTATTTT. It translates to CASSVGAGGYPDTQYF. This sequence joins TRBV9 and TRBJ2-3; no definite D call. V dropped 0 bases and J dropped 4 bases, with 15 bases sitting between them. The CDR3 has 16 amino acids. Germline-derived CDR1 and CDR2 are SGDLS and YYNGEE.

The rearrangement uses TRBV19 and TRBJ1-5; TRBD1 is a possible D gene (6 bases). Germline V gene lookup returns CDR1 LNHDA and CDR2 SQIVND (reference sequence). V was trimmed by 2 bases and J by 0 bases, leaving 14 bases between them. CDR3 size: 17 residues. CDR3 in DNA: TGTGCCAGTAGTATATCCGGGACAACTTATAGCAATCAGCCCCAGCATTTT. This codes for CASSISGTTYSNQPQHF.